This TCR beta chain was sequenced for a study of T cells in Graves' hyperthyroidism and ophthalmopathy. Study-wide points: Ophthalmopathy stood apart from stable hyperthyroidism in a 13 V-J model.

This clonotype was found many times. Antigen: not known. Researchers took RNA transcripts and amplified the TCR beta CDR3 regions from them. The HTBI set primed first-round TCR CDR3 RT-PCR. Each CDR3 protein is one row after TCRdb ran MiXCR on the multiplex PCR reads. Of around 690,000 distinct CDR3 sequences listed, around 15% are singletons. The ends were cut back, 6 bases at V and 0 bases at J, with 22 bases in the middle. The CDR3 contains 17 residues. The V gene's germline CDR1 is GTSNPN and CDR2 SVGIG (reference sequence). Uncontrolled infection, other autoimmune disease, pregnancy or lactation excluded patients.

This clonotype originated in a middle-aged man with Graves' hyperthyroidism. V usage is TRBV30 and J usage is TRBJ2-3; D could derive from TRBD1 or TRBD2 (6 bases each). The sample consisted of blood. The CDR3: CACRRGDLAFSTDTQYF. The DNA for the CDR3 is TGTGCCTGTCGTAGGGGGGATTTAGCGTTCAGCACAGATACGCAGTATTTT. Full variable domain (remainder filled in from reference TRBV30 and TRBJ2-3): SQTIHQWPATLVQPVGSPLSLECTVEGTSNPNLYWYRQAAGRGLQLLFYSVGIGQISSEVPQNLSASRPQDRQFILSSKKLLLSDSGFYLCACRRGDLAFSTDTQYFGPGTRLTVL.